The present entry profiles one T cell receptor beta chain with its context. Its specificity is unknown. Profiling relied on immunoSEQ multiplex PCR, and the TCRdb table lists in-frame clones only, not all of them. In the table there are roughly 150,000 clones, about 87% of which are singletons. The record originates from a study of cytomegalovirus exposure and HLA in healthy donors. Broader study findings: There were some public TCRs occurring in many donors, but most TCR sequences were rare. A list of 150 or so TCR beta chains associated with cytomegalovirus was given.

The CDR3 length is 13 residues. Germline CDR1 is MNHEY and CDR2 is SMNVEV (reference sequence). Trimming left V 6 bases short and J 9 bases short, with 15 bases between. The donors were members of the validation cohort comprising 100 to 150 subjects, separate from the roughly 690-subject first cohort. The sequence derives from a young man in good health and CMV-seropositive. The rearrangement links TRBV27 to TRBJ2-1, with D possibly being TRBD2 (6 bases). The sequencing sample was made of PBMCs. CDR3 bases: TGTGCCAGCAGCAAACTAGCCTTTGTTGAGCAGTTCTTC. Amino acids: CASSKLAFVEQFF.